This T cell receptor beta chain stems from a study of T cell repertoires in cytomegalovirus infection. At the level of the study: It was the public TCR beta signatures that indicated both CMV infection and matching HLA type.

TCRdb redid the calling of the reads with MiXCR, one entry per CDR3 protein. Counted here are more than 400,000 distinct CDR3 sequences, about 25% occurring once; the ten biggest clones make up about 13%. The junction had 4 bases not matched to a gene; V was cut back by 5 bases and J by 0 bases. CDR3 length equals 16 residues. Findings of the study overall: The ex vivo response showed dominance by HLA-C-restricted CMV-specific TCR beta clonotypes.

This clonotype came up many times. Its target is not known. The material sequenced was PBMCs. The source of this sequence is a human donor in good health (CMV status not recorded). Some clones in this sample may be carry-over from other donors' samples. The V gene is TRBV12-3 or TRBV12-4, the J gene TRBJ2-6, with 7 bases fitting TRBD1. The CDR3 region is CASSARQGSGANVLTF. Here the CDR3 DNA reads TGTGCCAGCAGTGCCCGACAGGGCTCTGGGGCCAACGTCCTGACTTTC.